The entry below describes one T cell receptor beta chain. Its antigen is unknown. A sample-barcoded 5' primer and a J-beta primer mix were used in a second PCR of roughly 7 to 11 cycles. Each cDNA molecule carried a tag from a template-switch adaptor that contained 12 random nucleotides. TCRdb used MiXCR to reprocess the 5' RACE reads, holding one entry per CDR3 protein. The sample lists roughly 800,000 distinct CDR3 sequences; more than 45% were seen once. The data are from a study of blood T cells in healthy people across ages. Losses at the gene ends were 1 base for V and 5 bases for J; bases not matched to a gene: 10. The CDR3 runs 16 residues. Germline loops: CDR1 MNHNS, CDR2 SASEGT. Extraction yielded at least 6 micrograms of total RNA per sample. Study-wide points: Donors of long life had a larger count of naive CD4+ cells and greater diversity than aged donors.

This clonotype was obtained from a young man in good health. Sequencing was performed on blood. The V gene is TRBV6-1, the J gene TRBJ2-5, with TRBD2 identical over 7 bases. As DNA, the CDR3 is TGTGCCAGCAGTGAAGTGGATACGGGGGGAATGGAGACCCAGTACTTC. This sequence encodes CASSEVDTGGMETQYF.